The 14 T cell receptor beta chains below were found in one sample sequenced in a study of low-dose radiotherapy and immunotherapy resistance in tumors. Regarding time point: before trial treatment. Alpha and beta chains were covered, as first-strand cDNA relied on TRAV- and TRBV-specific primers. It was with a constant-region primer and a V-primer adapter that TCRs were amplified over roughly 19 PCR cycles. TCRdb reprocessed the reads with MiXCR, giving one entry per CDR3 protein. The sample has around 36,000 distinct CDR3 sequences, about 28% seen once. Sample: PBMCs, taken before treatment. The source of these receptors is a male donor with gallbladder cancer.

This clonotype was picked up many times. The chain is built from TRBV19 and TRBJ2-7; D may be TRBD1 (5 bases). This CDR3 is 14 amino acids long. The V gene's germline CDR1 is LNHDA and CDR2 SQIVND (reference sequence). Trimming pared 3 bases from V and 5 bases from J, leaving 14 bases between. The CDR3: CASSIGRAAHEQYF. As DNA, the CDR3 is TGTGCCAGTAGTATCGGCAGGGCGGCCCACGAGCAGTACTTC.

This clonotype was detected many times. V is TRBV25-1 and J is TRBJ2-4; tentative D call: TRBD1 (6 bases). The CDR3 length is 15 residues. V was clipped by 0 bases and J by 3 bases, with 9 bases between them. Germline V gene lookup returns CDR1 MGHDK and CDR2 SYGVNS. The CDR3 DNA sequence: TGTGCCAGCAGTGAATATGCAGGGGTCAAAAACATTCAGTACTTC. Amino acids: CASSEYAGVKNIQYF.

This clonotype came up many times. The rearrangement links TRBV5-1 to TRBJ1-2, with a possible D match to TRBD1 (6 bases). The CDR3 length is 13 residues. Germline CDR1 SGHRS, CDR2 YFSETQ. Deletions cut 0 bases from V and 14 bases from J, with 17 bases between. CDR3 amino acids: CASSLAEGGTWTF. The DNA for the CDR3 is TGCGCCAGCAGCTTGGCTGAGGGGGGCACATGGACCTTC. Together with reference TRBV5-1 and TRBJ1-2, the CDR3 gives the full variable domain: KAGVTQTPRYLIKTRGQQVTLSCSPISGHRSVSWYQQTPGQGLQFLFEYFSETQRNKGNFPGRFSGRQFSNSRSEMNVSTLELGDSALYLCASSLAEGGTWTFGSGTRLTVV.

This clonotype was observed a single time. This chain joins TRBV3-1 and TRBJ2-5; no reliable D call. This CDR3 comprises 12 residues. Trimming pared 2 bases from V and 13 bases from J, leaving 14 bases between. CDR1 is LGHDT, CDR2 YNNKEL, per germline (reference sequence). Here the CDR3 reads CASSQSGLLWYF. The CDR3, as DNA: TGTGCCAGCAGCCAATCGGGCCTCTTGTGGTACTTC.

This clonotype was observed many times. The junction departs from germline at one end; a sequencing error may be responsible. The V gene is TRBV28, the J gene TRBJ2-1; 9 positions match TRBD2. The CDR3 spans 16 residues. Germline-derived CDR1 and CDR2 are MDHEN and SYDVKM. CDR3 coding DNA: TGTGCCAGTCGCCTAGCGGGACAGTCTTCCTACTATGAGCAGTTCTTC. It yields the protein CASRLAGQSSYYEQFF.

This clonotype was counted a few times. The CDR3 nucleotides read TGTGCCAGCAGTGAAAGGGCAGCGATAAACAATGAGCAGTTCTTC. It is translated as CASSERAAINNEQFF. The V call is TRBV2, the J call TRBJ2-1; the D is unclear. This CDR3 contains 15 residues. Trimming shortened V by 2 bases and J by 5 bases, and 13 bases separated the two germline ends. Germline-derived CDR1 and CDR2 are SNHLY and FYNNEI.

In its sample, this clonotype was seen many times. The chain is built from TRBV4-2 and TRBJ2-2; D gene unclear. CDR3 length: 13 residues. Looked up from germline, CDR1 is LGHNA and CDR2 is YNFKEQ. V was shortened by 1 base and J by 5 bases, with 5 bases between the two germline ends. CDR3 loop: CASSQVSTGELFF. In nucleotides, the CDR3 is TGTGCCAGCAGCCAAGTATCGACCGGGGAGCTGTTTTTT.

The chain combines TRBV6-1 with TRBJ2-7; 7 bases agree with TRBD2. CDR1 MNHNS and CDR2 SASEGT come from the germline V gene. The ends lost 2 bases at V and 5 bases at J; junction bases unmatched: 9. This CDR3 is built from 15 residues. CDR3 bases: TGTGCCAGCAGTGAACGTCTAGCGGCCGAGCACGAGCAGTACTTC. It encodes CASSERLAAEHEQYF.

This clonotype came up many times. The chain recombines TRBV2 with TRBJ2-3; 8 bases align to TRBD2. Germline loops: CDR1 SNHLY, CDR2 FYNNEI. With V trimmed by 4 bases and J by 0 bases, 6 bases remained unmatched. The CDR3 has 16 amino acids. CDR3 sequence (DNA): TGTGCCAGCAGTGCTTGGAGCGGGAGTAGCACAGATACGCAGTATTTT. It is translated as CASSAWSGSSTDTQYF.

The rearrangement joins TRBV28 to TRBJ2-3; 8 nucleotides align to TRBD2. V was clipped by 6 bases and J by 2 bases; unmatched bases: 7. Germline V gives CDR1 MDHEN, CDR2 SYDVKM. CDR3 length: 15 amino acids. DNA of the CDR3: TGTGCCAGCAGAGGATTCGGGGGGGCCACAGATACGCAGTATTTT. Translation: CASRGFGGATDTQYF.

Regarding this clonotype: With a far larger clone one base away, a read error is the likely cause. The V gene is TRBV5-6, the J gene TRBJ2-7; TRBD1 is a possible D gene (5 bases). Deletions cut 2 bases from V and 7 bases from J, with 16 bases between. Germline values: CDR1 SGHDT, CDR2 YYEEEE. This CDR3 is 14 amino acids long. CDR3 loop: CASSLGASYNEQYF. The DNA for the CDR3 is TGTGCCAGCAGCTTAGGGGCCTCCTACAATGAGCAGTACTTC.

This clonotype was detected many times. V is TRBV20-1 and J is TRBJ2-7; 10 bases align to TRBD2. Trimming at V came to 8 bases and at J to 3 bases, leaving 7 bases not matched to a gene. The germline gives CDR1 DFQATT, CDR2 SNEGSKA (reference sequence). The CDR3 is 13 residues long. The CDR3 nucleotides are TGCAGTTCAGCTAGCGGGAGTCTCTACGAGCAGTACTTC. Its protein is CSSASGSLYEQYF.

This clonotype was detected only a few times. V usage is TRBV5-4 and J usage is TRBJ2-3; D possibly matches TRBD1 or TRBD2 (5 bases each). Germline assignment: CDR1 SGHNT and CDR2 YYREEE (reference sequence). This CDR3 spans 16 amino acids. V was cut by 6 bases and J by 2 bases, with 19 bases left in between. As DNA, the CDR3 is TGTGCCAGCACCCTTGGCAGGGTTAGCGACACAGATACGCAGTATTTT. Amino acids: CASTLGRVSDTDTQYF. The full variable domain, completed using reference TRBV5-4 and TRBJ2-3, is ETGVTQSPTHLIKTRGQQVTLRCSSQSGHNTVSWYQQALGQGPQFIFQYYREEENGRGNFPPRFSGLQFPNYSSELNVNALELDDSALYLCASTLGRVSDTDTQYFGPGTRLTVL.

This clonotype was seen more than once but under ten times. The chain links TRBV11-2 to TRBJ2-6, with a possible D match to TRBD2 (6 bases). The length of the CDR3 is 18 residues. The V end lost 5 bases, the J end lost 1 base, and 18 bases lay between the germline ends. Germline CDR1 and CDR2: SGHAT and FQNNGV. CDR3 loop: CASSPGARKKSGANVLTF. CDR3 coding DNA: TGTGCCAGCAGCCCGGGAGCCAGGAAAAAGTCTGGGGCCAACGTCCTGACTTTC. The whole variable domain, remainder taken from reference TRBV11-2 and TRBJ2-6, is EAGVAQSPRYKIIEKRQSVAFWCNPISGHATLYWYQQILGQGPKLLIQFQNNGVVDDSQLPKDRFSAERLKGVDSTLKIQPAKLEDSAVYLCASSPGARKKSGANVLTFGAGSRLTVL.